These 25 T cell receptor beta chains originate from one sample sequenced in a study of T cell repertoires in cytomegalovirus infection. TCRdb analysed the reads with MiXCR anew, one entry per CDR3 protein. The sample holds some 900,000 distinct CDR3 sequences, over 25% seen once. Their antigen targets remain unknown. The sample was cultured CD8+ T cells from PBMCs, taken from culture after CMV antigen stimulation. The receptors shown here come from a human donor in good health (CMV status not recorded). Some clones in this sample may be carry-over from other donors' samples.

To note about this clonotype: A read error is possible here, since a much larger clone lies one base away. The chain links TRBV7-9 to TRBJ1-2; D unresolved. Looked up from germline, CDR1 is SEHNR and CDR2 is FQNEAQ (reference sequence). There are 15 residues in the CDR3. CDR3 region: CASSPKVDTNYDYTF. CDR3 coding DNA: TGTGCCAGCAGCCCAAAGGTGGATACGAACTATGACTACACCTTC. The whole variable domain, filled in from reference TRBV7-9 and TRBJ1-2, reads DTGVSQNPRHKITKRGQNVTFRCDPISEHNRLYWYRQTLGQGPEFLTYFQNEAQLEKSRLLSDRFSAERPKGSFSTLEIQRTEQGDSAMYLCASSPKVDTNYDYTFGSGTRLTVV.

This clonotype was recorded at least ten times. The chain carries TRBV7-2 and TRBJ2-1; 7 nucleotides agree with TRBD2. After removal of 3 bases from V and 4 bases from J, the junction contained 6 bases not matched to a gene. The CDR3 has 15 residues. The germline gives CDR1 SGHTA, CDR2 FQGNSA. CDR3 loop: CASSFETSTYNEQFF. Here the CDR3 DNA reads TGTGCCAGCAGCTTTGAGACTAGCACGTACAATGAGCAGTTCTTC.

This clonotype was counted a few times. For the CDR3, the DNA is TGTGCCAGCAACGAGGAGGGGGGTAACGCCGGGGAGCTGTTTTTT. Amino acid sequence: CASNEEGGNAGELFF. V usage is TRBV7-6 and J usage is TRBJ2-2; perhaps D is TRBD1 or TRBD2 (6 bases each). The germline gives CDR1 SGHVS, CDR2 FNYEAQ. This CDR3 comprises 15 residues. Between the trimmed V and J ends, which lost 7 bases and 6 bases, there was a span of 18 bases.

This clonotype was detected ten times or more. The rearrangement uses TRBV7-9 and TRBJ1-2; D remains unclear. CDR1 and CDR2 from the germline V gene are SEHNR and FQNEAQ (reference sequence). Trimming removed 2 bases at V and 3 bases at J, with 13 bases between. There are 15 residues in the CDR3. The CDR3 DNA is TGTGCCAGCAGCTTATCGAAAGGGAACTACTATGGCTACACCTTC. It specifies CASSLSKGNYYGYTF.

The rearrangement links TRBV27 to TRBJ2-7, with D perhaps matching TRBD1 or TRBD2 (6 bases each). This CDR3 comprises 12 residues. V was clipped by 8 bases and J by 5 bases, with 13 bases between them. Germline assignment: CDR1 MNHEY and CDR2 SMNVEV (reference sequence). Written as DNA, the CDR3 is TGTGCCAGCGGGGCGGGACACCACGAGCAGTACGTC. It encodes CASGAGHHEQYV.

Many counts were recorded for this clonotype. The chain is built from TRBV7-8 and TRBJ2-1, with 7 bases fitting TRBD2. The length of the CDR3 is 14 residues. V was clipped by 5 bases and J by 8 bases; unmatched bases: 9. Germline V gene lookup returns CDR1 SGHVS and CDR2 FQNEAQ. The CDR3 here is CASSANRGRDEQFF. The CDR3 DNA sequence: TGTGCCAGCAGCGCGAACCGGGGGAGGGATGAGCAGTTCTTC.

The rearrangement links TRBV28 to TRBJ1-2; D gene uncertain. V lost 6 bases to trimming and J lost 4 bases, with 9 bases between them. The CDR3 totals 12 residues. Germline V lookup: CDR1 MDHEN, CDR2 SYDVKM. CDR3 amino acids: CASRGQVYGYTF. The CDR3 region has the DNA TGTGCCAGCAGGGGCCAGGTCTATGGCTACACCTTC.

In its sample, this clonotype was seen a few times. The gene calls are TRBV2 and TRBJ1-1, with 8 positions matching TRBD1. Germline loops: CDR1 SNHLY, CDR2 FYNNEI. V was pared by 8 bases and J by 1 base, with 3 bases of the junction left unmatched. The CDR3 totals 13 residues. The CDR3 nucleotides are TGTGCCAGCCCGGGACAGGCGAACACTGAAGCTTTCTTT. Its translation: CASPGQANTEAFF.

The genes are TRBV20-1 and TRBJ1-1; D gene unclear. The CDR3 loop spans 15 amino acids. V was clipped by 1 base and J by 4 bases, with 16 bases between them. CDR1 is DFQATT, CDR2 SNEGSKA, per germline (reference sequence). Here the CDR3 reads CSARAGPIRGTEAFF. CDR3 bases: TGCAGTGCTAGAGCCGGGCCCATCCGGGGCACTGAAGCTTTCTTT.

This clonotype was detected only a few times. The V and J genes are TRBV4-2 and TRBJ2-1, with 14 bases identical to TRBD2. Germline CDR1 LGHNA, CDR2 YNFKEQ. V lost 5 bases and J lost 4; bases outside the gene matches: 4. This CDR3 comprises 16 residues. CDR3 sequence reads: CASSFRTSGGYNEQFF. The CDR3 DNA sequence: TGTGCCAGCAGCTTCCGGACTAGCGGGGGGTACAATGAGCAGTTCTTC.

In this sample, this clonotype turned up many times. The genes are TRBV7-6 and TRBJ1-1; D may be TRBD1 (6 bases). This CDR3 region has 12 residues. V was shortened by 3 bases and J by 8 bases, with 10 bases between the two germline ends. Germline V gene data show CDR1 as SGHVS and CDR2 as FNYEAQ. The CDR3 loop is CASSLYREEAFF. The DNA of the CDR3 is TGTGCCAGCAGCTTGTACAGGGAAGAAGCTTTCTTT.

This clonotype was detected only a few times. CDR3 in DNA: TGCGCCAGCAGCGTTCCGGGACAGGGTCCGAACACCGGGGAGCTGTTTTTT. Protein: CASSVPGQGPNTGELFF. The chain joins TRBV5-1 to TRBJ2-2; 9 bases agree with TRBD1. Germline-derived CDR1 and CDR2 are SGHRS and YFSETQ. Trimming removed 4 bases from V and 0 bases from J; junction bases left unmatched: 7. CDR3 length equals 17 residues.

In this sample, this clonotype turned up a few times. This chain connects TRBV27 to TRBJ2-7; D remains unclear. From germline, CDR1 is MNHEY and CDR2 SMNVEV (reference sequence). Between the trimmed V and J ends, which lost 1 base and 1 base, there was a span of 14 bases. The length of the CDR3 is 16 residues. CDR3: CASSLYTDRVSYEQYF. CDR3 nucleotide sequence: TGTGCCAGCAGTTTATATACAGACCGAGTTTCCTACGAGCAGTACTTC.

This clonotype occurred once. This chain uses TRBV15 with TRBJ2-7; 10 bases line up with TRBD2. This CDR3 has 16 residues. Per the germline V gene, CDR1 is LNHNV and CDR2 is YYDKDF (reference sequence). V lost 3 bases, J lost 0 bases, and 5 bases stayed unmatched. CDR3 loop: CATSRSAGGSSYEQYF. CDR3 bases: TGTGCCACCAGCAGGTCAGCGGGGGGGAGCTCCTACGAGCAGTACTTC.

V and J are TRBV4-2 and TRBJ2-3; D is ambiguous. Trimming stripped 8 bases from V and 2 bases from J, with 14 bases between. The CDR3 sequence is 14 residues long. Germline V CDR1 and CDR2: LGHNA, YNFKEQ. The DNA for the CDR3 is TGTGCCAGCGGCGACCGGCGGTCCACAGATACGCAGTATTTT. This translates into CASGDRRSTDTQYF.

This chain connects TRBV6-5 to TRBJ1-1, with TRBD1 matching over 7 bases. The CDR3 length is 13 residues. The germline V gene has CDR1 MNHEY and CDR2 SVGAGI. J lost 5 bases, V lost 5 bases, and 5 bases had no gene match. CDR3 protein: CASSAGQRTEAFF. The DNA of the CDR3 is TGTGCCAGCAGTGCGGGACAGAGGACTGAAGCTTTCTTT.

CDR3 in DNA: TGTGCCAGCAGCCTCGGGAGGGGGCTCAATCAGCCCCAGCATTTT. Its protein product is CASSLGRGLNQPQHF. The V call is TRBV13, the J call TRBJ1-5, with TRBD1 matching 7 bases. The CDR3 totals 15 residues. The germline V gene encodes CDR1 PRHDT and CDR2 FYEKMQ (reference sequence). J lost 3 bases, V lost 5 bases, and 7 bases had no gene match. Drawing the rest from reference TRBV13 and TRBJ1-5, the complete variable domain is AAGVIQSPRHLIKEKRETATLKCYPIPRHDTVYWYQQGPGQDPQFLISFYEKMQSDKGSIPDRFSAQQFSDYHSELNMSSLELGDSALYFCASSLGRGLNQPQHFGDGTRLSIL.

The gene calls are TRBV27 and TRBJ1-5, with D hard to call. Germline V gives CDR1 MNHEY, CDR2 SMNVEV (reference sequence). This CDR3 is built from 15 residues. The V and J ends lost 2 bases and 5 bases respectively, with 13 bases between them. The DNA for the CDR3 is TGTGCCAGCAGTTTACCCGGACCAGGCGATCAGCCCCAGCATTTT. Translation: CASSLPGPGDQPQHF.

The J gene is TRBJ2-7, the V gene TRBV7-2, with 9 bases identical to TRBD1. CDR3 length equals 15 residues. Per germline, CDR1 SGHTA and CDR2 FQGNSA. Germline trimming cut 3 bases from V and 2 bases from J; bases unmatched to any gene: 5. The CDR3 DNA follows: TGTGCCAGCAGCTTTCTGGGACAGGGTACCTACGAGCAGTACTTC. Translated, it gives CASSFLGQGTYEQYF.

This clonotype was seen more than once but under ten times. The chain joins TRBV7-9 to TRBJ1-1; possible D gene TRBD1, 5 bases. CDR1 SEHNR and CDR2 FQNEAQ come from the germline V gene (reference sequence). The CDR3 totals 15 residues. Trimming cost V 5 bases and J 3 bases, with 16 bases left between them. For the CDR3, the DNA is TGTGCCAGCAGCCCCCCCCGGCAGGGAGACACTGAAGCTTTCTTT. Amino acid sequence: CASSPPRQGDTEAFF.

As to this clonotype: Possible read error: a much larger clone is one base away. The chain employs TRBV7-8 and TRBJ1-5; D gene unclear. CDR3 length equals 14 residues. Germline V gene sequence: CDR1 SGHVS, CDR2 FQNEAQ. V lost 1 base and J 9 bases, leaving 13 bases between the germline ends. CDR3 in amino acids: CASSLGGPCRPQHF. The DNA of the CDR3 is TGTGCCAGCAGCTTAGGAGGCCCTTGCCGGCCCCAGCATTTT.

This chain joins TRBV27 and TRBJ1-6, with D hard to call. Trimming removed 3 bases from V and 13 bases from J, with 22 bases in between. This CDR3 comprises 16 residues. Germline V gives CDR1 MNHEY, CDR2 SMNVEV (reference sequence). The CDR3 coding sequence is TGTGCCAGCAGTTTTTCCGGTTTCGGGGATCGATTCCCCCTCCACTTT. It is translated as CASSFSGFGDRFPLHF.

To note about this clonotype: A read error may explain this, as a much larger clone is one base away. CDR3 coding DNA: TGTGCCAGCTGTAAAGCGGGGGAGGAGACCCAGTACTTC. Its translation: CASCKAGEETQYF. The chain employs TRBV12-3 or TRBV12-4 and TRBJ2-5, with 8 positions matching TRBD2. This CDR3 spans 13 amino acids. Germline trimming cut 8 bases from V and 5 bases from J; bases unmatched to any gene: 7.

This clonotype occurred many times. This chain joins TRBV7-8 and TRBJ2-3; maybe TRBD2 (6 bases). With 8 bases removed from V and 5 bases from J, the gap between germline ends came to 17 bases. Germline V gene data show CDR1 as SGHVS and CDR2 as FQNEAQ. CDR3 length equals 14 residues. As DNA, the CDR3 is TGTGCCAGCCCAGGCCCGACTAGAGGAGATACGCAGTATTTT. Translating it yields CASPGPTRGDTQYF.

A single count supports this clonotype. The chain is built from TRBV11-3 and TRBJ2-1; D gene unclear. V shed 4 bases and J shed 4 bases, with 14 bases lying between them. Germline V lookup: CDR1 SGHNT, CDR2 YENEEA. This CDR3 contains 15 residues. The CDR3 DNA follows: TGTGCCAGCAGCTCCAGGACCGCTCTATACAATGAGCAGTTCTTC. Translating it yields CASSSRTALYNEQFF.